What follows are 20 T cell receptor beta chains derived from one specimen sequenced in a study of shared clonotypes between healthy human individuals (dated by TCRdb to about 2020). CD8 naive samples were CD45RO-negative cells positively selected for CCR7, giving a CD45RA+CCR7+ population that excluded TemRA cells. Library preparation was by the immunoSEQ multiplex PCR assay. The immuneACCESS repertoire file appears here via TCRdb, limited to in-frame rearrangements. These files lack a portion of the clones; in checked studies, under half of the deficit traces to unresolved V genes, and the cause of the others is not known. This sample lists under 600,000 clones; roughly 98% were detected once. 0.3% of the sample lies in the top ten. Material for sequencing was naive CD8+ T cells sorted from blood. Reading the label with the study, this specimen's cell subset or site is: CD45RA+CCR7+. All receptors come from a man between 25 and 39 years old in good health.

This rearrangement joins TRBV7-8 to TRBJ2-7; D possibly corresponds to TRBD2 (6 bases). Trimming took 4 bases from V and 3 from J, leaving 16 bases between them. CDR1 SGHVS and CDR2 FQNEAQ come from the germline V gene. CDR3 length: 15 residues. The CDR3 loop reads CASSSPQGGDYEQYF. The CDR3 DNA sequence: TGTGCCAGCAGCTCTCCGCAGGGCGGGGACTACGAGCAGTACTTC.

V and J are TRBV7-6 and TRBJ2-5, with D unclear. The CDR3 contains 12 residues. Germline CDR1 SGHVS, CDR2 FNYEAQ. Trimming cost V 3 bases and J 5 bases, with 7 bases left between them. CDR3 region: CASSLPAETQYF. CDR3 DNA: TGTGCCAGCAGCTTGCCAGCGGAGACCCAGTACTTC.

The rearrangement links TRBV14 to TRBJ2-7, with D uncertain. The CDR3 is 15 amino acids. V lost 4 bases, J lost 7 bases, and 20 bases lay in between. Germline CDR1 reads SGHDN; CDR2 reads FVKESK. The CDR3 DNA reads TGTGCCAGCAGCCCCTTTACGGCTGCGGAGAAGGAGCAGTACTTC. Residues: CASSPFTAAEKEQYF. Combining the CDR3 with reference TRBV14 and TRBJ2-7 gives the whole variable domain EAGVTQFPSHSVIEKGQTVTLRCDPISGHDNLYWYRRVMGKEIKFLLHFVKESKQDESGMPNNRFLAERTGGTYSTLKVQPAELEDSGVYFCASSPFTAAEKEQYFGPGTRLTVT.

The count of this clone is one. The CDR3 nucleotides read TGTGCCAGCAGCCCGGGACTAGCGGGAGTCTACGAGCAGTACTTC. This translates into CASSPGLAGVYEQYF. V gene TRBV7-3 combines with J gene TRBJ2-7; 14 bases line up with TRBD2. Per germline, CDR1 SGHTA and CDR2 FQGTGA. The CDR3 is 15 amino acids. V lost 5 bases, J lost 3 bases, and 3 bases stayed unmatched.

CDR3 nucleotide sequence: TGTGCCAGCAGCTTTGGCGGGGTCAACAATGAGCAGTTCTTC. Translation: CASSFGGVNNEQFF. The chain is built from TRBV5-8 and TRBJ2-1; weak D call: TRBD2 (6 bases). Between the trimmed V and J ends, which lost 2 bases and 5 bases, there was a span of 11 bases. The length of the CDR3 is 14 residues. Germline lookup yields CDR1 SGHTS and CDR2 YDEGEE. The full variable domain, rest sourced from reference TRBV5-8 and TRBJ2-1, is EAGVTQSPTHLIKTRGQQATLRCSPISGHTSVYWYQQALGLGLQFLLWYDEGEERNRGNFPPRFSGRQFPNYSSELNVNALELEDSALYLCASSFGGVNNEQFFGPGTRLTVL.

The V and J genes are TRBV2 and TRBJ1-2; D is undetermined. This CDR3 contains 14 residues. Germline loops: CDR1 SNHLY, CDR2 FYNNEI. Trimming stripped 2 bases from V and 1 base from J, with 8 bases between. CDR3 DNA sequence: TGTGCCAGCAGTGAATTGGGAGTTAACTATGGCTACACCTTC. Protein: CASSELGVNYGYTF.

The chain is built from TRBV27 and TRBJ1-1; D is perhaps TRBD1 (5 bases). The germline CDR1 and CDR2 sequences are MNHEY and SMNVEV (reference sequence). With 6 bases removed from V and 1 base from J, the gap between germline ends came to 12 bases. The CDR3 loop spans 14 amino acids. The CDR3: CASRYGTGNTEAFF. For the CDR3, the DNA is TGTGCCAGCAGATACGGGACGGGGAACACTGAAGCTTTCTTT.

The genes are TRBV7-9 and TRBJ1-2, with D hard to call. The length of the CDR3 is 15 residues. Germline loops: CDR1 SEHNR, CDR2 FQNEAQ (reference sequence). V was pared by 1 base and J by 4 bases, with 13 bases between. The CDR3 loop reads CASSLEAEWGYGYTF. The CDR3 nucleotides read TGTGCCAGCAGCTTAGAGGCGGAGTGGGGCTATGGCTACACCTTC.

This clone was seen just once. V gene TRBV15 combines with J gene TRBJ1-4; unclear D gene. The CDR3 is 17 amino acids. CDR1 and CDR2 (germline): LNHNV, YYDKDF (reference sequence). V lost 5 bases to trimming and J lost 6 bases, with 22 bases between them. CDR3 bases: TGTGCCACCAGCTCAGGAAGTCAGCGGGAAGGAGATGAAAAACTGTTTTTT. Translating it yields CATSSGSQREGDEKLFF.

The CDR3 DNA reads as TGTGCCAGCAGCTTATGGACTAGCGGGAGCGTAGATGTGGATGAGCAGTTCTTC. Protein: CASSLWTSGSVDVDEQFF. J is TRBJ2-1 and V is TRBV7-8, with 13 bases aligning to TRBD2. CDR1 is SGHVS, CDR2 FQNEAQ, per germline. Trimming took 2 bases from V and 8 from J; bases not matched to a gene: 12. This CDR3 contains 18 residues.

The rearrangement uses TRBV28 and TRBJ2-1, with 7 bases that match TRBD2. V was pared by 1 base and J by 5 bases, with 8 bases of the junction left unmatched. This CDR3 has 16 residues. Per the germline V gene, CDR1 is MDHEN and CDR2 is SYDVKM. DNA for the CDR3: TGTGCCAGCAGTTTATTTAGCCTAGCGGCCAACAATGAGCAGTTCTTC. Its protein is CASSLFSLAANNEQFF. Full variable domain (missing parts from reference TRBV28 and TRBJ2-1): DVKVTQSSRYLVKRTGEKVFLECVQDMDHENMFWYRQDPGLGLRLIYFSYDVKMKEKGDIPEGYSVSREKKERFSLILESASTNQTSMYLCASSLFSLAANNEQFFGPGTRLTVL.

The chain recombines TRBV29-1 with TRBJ1-2, with 9 bases matching TRBD1. Looked up from germline, CDR1 is SQVTM and CDR2 is ANQGSEA. After removal of 6 bases from V and 6 bases from J, the junction contained 11 bases not matched to a gene. The CDR3 consists of 14 residues. The CDR3, as DNA: TGCAGCGTGCCATACGACCGGGACAGGGATGGCTACACCTTC. Amino acid sequence: CSVPYDRDRDGYTF.

This chain joins TRBV29-1 and TRBJ1-2; D possibly corresponds to TRBD1 (6 bases). The V gene lost 5 bases and the J gene lost 0 bases, with 10 bases spanning the gap. CDR1 is SQVTM, CDR2 ANQGSEA, per germline. The CDR3 runs to 13 residues. The DNA for the CDR3 is TGCAGCGTTAGGACAGAGTCTAACTATGGCTACACCTTC. Protein sequence: CSVRTESNYGYTF.

The V and J genes are TRBV29-1 and TRBJ2-1; 8 nucleotides match TRBD2. The trim removed 4 bases at V and 4 bases at J, leaving 6 bases unmatched. CDR1 is SQVTM, CDR2 ANQGSEA, per germline. This CDR3 comprises 14 residues. CDR3 in DNA: TGCAGCGTTGTGGAGCGGGAGAAATACAATGAGCAGTTCTTC. Its translation is CSVVEREKYNEQFF.

The rearrangement uses TRBV7-8 and TRBJ1-4; 7 bases fit TRBD1. Germline V gene lookup returns CDR1 SGHVS and CDR2 FQNEAQ. Losses at the gene ends were 7 bases for V and 8 bases for J; bases not matched to a gene: 31. This CDR3 spans 21 amino acids. The CDR3 sequence is CASNYVPRRDSRLGWGEKLFF. The DNA for the CDR3 is TGTGCCAGCAACTACGTCCCACGCCGGGACAGTCGGTTAGGATGGGGGGAAAAACTGTTTTTT.

This clone was recorded a few times. The rearrangement joins TRBV5-5 to TRBJ2-2, with 9 bases identical to TRBD1. CDR1 is SGHKS, CDR2 YYEKEE, per germline (reference sequence). CDR3 size: 17 residues. With V trimmed by 0 bases and J by 3 bases, 6 bases remained unmatched. The CDR3 region is CASSLVGQGIDTGELFF. The DNA of the CDR3 is TGTGCCAGCAGCTTGGTCGGACAGGGGATCGACACCGGGGAGCTGTTTTTT. Full variable domain (remainder filled in from reference TRBV5-5 and TRBJ2-2): DAGVTQSPTHLIKTRGQQVTLRCSPISGHKSVSWYQQVLGQGPQFIFQYYEKEERGRGNFPDRFSARQFPNYSSELNVNALLLGDSALYLCASSLVGQGIDTGELFFGEGSRLTVL.

V is TRBV9 and J is TRBJ2-3; perhaps D is TRBD1 or TRBD2 (5 bases each). V shed 1 base and J shed 5 bases, with 23 bases lying between them. CDR3 length equals 18 residues. Germline CDR1 reads SGDLS; CDR2 reads YYNGEE. DNA of the CDR3: TGTGCCAGCAGCGTACCCCGGGACGCAGCCCTGGTTGGAGATACGCAGTATTTT. Its protein product is CASSVPRDAALVGDTQYF.

This sequence joins TRBV27 and TRBJ2-2, with a weak D call TRBD2 (5 bases). The germline V gene encodes CDR1 MNHEY and CDR2 SMNVEV (reference sequence). This CDR3 has 15 amino acids. Between the trimmed V and J ends, which lost 0 bases and 8 bases, there was a span of 13 bases. CDR3 sequence: CASSLSGVGFGELFF. Written as DNA, the CDR3 is TGTGCCAGCAGTTTATCGGGAGTCGGTTTTGGGGAGCTGTTTTTT.

The gene calls are TRBV20-1 and TRBJ1-5; no reliable D call. CDR1 and CDR2 from the germline V gene are DFQATT and SNEGSKA (reference sequence). Trimming cost V 0 bases and J 6 bases, with 3 bases left between them. This CDR3 is built from 11 residues. CDR3 sequence: CSARELQPQHF. The CDR3, as DNA: TGCAGTGCTAGAGAGCTTCAGCCCCAGCATTTT.

The chain uses TRBV2 and TRBJ2-1, with a possible D match to TRBD1 (5 bases). V was pared by 8 bases and J by 0 bases, with 14 bases between. This CDR3 spans 15 amino acids. Germline V gene data show CDR1 as SNHLY and CDR2 as FYNNEI. The CDR3 coding sequence is TGTGCCAGCCCACTCAGGGCGAGCTCCTACAATGAGCAGTTCTTC. This sequence encodes CASPLRASSYNEQFF.